These T cell receptor beta chains were read from a single sample in a study of early T cells in non-severe SARS-CoV-2 infection. TCRdb passed the 5' RACE reads through MiXCR, listing each CDR3 protein once. This sample carries some 45,000 distinct CDR3 sequences, about 4.2% of them seen once, and the ten largest clones take under 6.5%. The sequenced sample consisted of whole blood. The receptors here all came from an adult who was a healthcare worker with PCR-confirmed SARS-CoV-2 infection or an uninfected control (not recorded which). Both conserved end residues are part of each CDR3. The D gene is left open where the match is weak. Rows may omit the clone size; those that give it use once, few, many or a size class.

clone size,V gene,D gene,J gene,CDR3 protein,CDR3 DNA
.,TRBV3-1,.,TRBJ2-3,CASSPQLSTDTQYF,TGTGCCAGCAGTCCACAGCTTTCCACAGATACGCAGTATTTT
many,TRBV29-1,.,TRBJ2-3,CSVGAVSGTDTQYF,TGCAGCGTTGGGGCTGTGTCCGGCACAGATACGCAGTATTTT
few,TRBV2,TRBD1,TRBJ1-6,CASSPGTGDSPLHF,TGTGCCAGCAGCCCCGGGACAGGGGATTCACCCCTCCACTTT
many,TRBV9,.,TRBJ1-1,CASSVTGSITEAFF,TGTGCCAGCAGCGTTACAGGGAGTATCACTGAAGCTTTCTTT
many,TRBV20-1,.,TRBJ1-1,CSARVQAVVNTEAFF,TGCAGTGCTAGAGTTCAGGCGGTTGTGAACACTGAAGCTTTCTTT
few,TRBV24-1,TRBD1,TRBJ2-1,CATSEHRGSSYNEQFF,TGTGCCACCAGTGAACACAGGGGGAGCTCCTACAATGAGCAGTTCTTC
few,TRBV7-2,.,TRBJ1-5,CASSLDWQVNQPQHF,TGTGCCAGCAGCTTAGATTGGCAGGTCAATCAGCCCCAGCATTTT
many,TRBV6-1,.,TRBJ1-6,CASSERIGLTPLHF,TGTGCCAGCAGTGAACGGATCGGTTTGACACCCCTCCACTTT
many,TRBV12-3/TRBV12-4,.,TRBJ2-1,CASNNPGQFNEQFF,TGTGCCAGCAATAACCCTGGACAGTTCAATGAGCAGTTCTTC
.,TRBV20-1,.,TRBJ2-3,CSATKAADTQYF,TGCAGTGCCACGAAGGCCGCAGATACGCAGTATTTT
many,TRBV11-2,TRBD2,TRBJ2-5,CASSSVSGRAQETQYF,TGTGCCAGCAGCTCCGTTAGCGGGAGGGCCCAAGAGACCCAGTACTTC
many,TRBV6-2/TRBV6-3,.,TRBJ2-7,CASSPQGPQSYEQYF,TGTGCCAGCAGCCCACAGGGTCCACAATCCTACGAGCAGTACTTC
many,TRBV20-1,TRBD1,TRBJ2-5,CSASSEQGARETQYF,TGCAGTGCCAGCTCGGAACAGGGGGCGCGGGAGACCCAGTACTTC
many,TRBV5-6,TRBD1,TRBJ2-1,CASSLSGTGGYNEQFF,TGTGCCAGCAGCTTGTCCGGGACAGGGGGCTACAATGAGCAGTTCTTC
.,TRBV20-1,TRBD2,TRBJ2-5,CSSLLIAGEETQYF,TGCAGTTCTCTTTTAATAGCGGGAGAAGAGACCCAGTACTTC
many,TRBV28,.,TRBJ2-4,CASSPTLAKNIQYF,TGTGCCAGCAGTCCCACCCTAGCCAAAAACATTCAGTACTTC
many,TRBV18,.,TRBJ1-1,CASSPPGRGEDTEAFF,TGTGCCAGCTCACCACCGGGGCGGGGGGAGGACACTGAAGCTTTCTTT
many,TRBV20-1,TRBD1,TRBJ1-2,CSARDLRGQANYGYTF,TGCAGTGCTAGAGATCTACGGGGACAGGCTAACTATGGCTACACCTTC
many,TRBV7-6,TRBD1,TRBJ1-2,CASSLDRGSGYTF,TGTGCCAGCAGCCTGGACAGGGGATCCGGCTACACCTTC
few,TRBV20-1,.,TRBJ2-3,CSARGIRLLTVADTQYF,TGCAGTGCTAGAGGAATTAGACTCCTGACGGTGGCAGATACGCAGTATTTT
.,TRBV9,TRBD1,TRBJ1-2,CASSAYRGGYTF,TGTGCCAGCAGCGCTTACAGGGGCGGCTACACCTTC
many,TRBV29-1,.,TRBJ1-2,CSVDRAQGSNYGYTF,TGCAGCGTTGACCGGGCGCAGGGTTCAAACTATGGCTACACCTTC
many,TRBV20-1,TRBD2,TRBJ2-7,CSARDMGSGRGYEQYF,TGCAGTGCTAGAGATATGGGTAGCGGGAGGGGTTACGAGCAGTACTTC
.,TRBV10-3,.,TRBJ2-3,CAISESTLRHTQYF,TGTGCCATCAGTGAGTCGACTCTGAGACATACGCAGTATTTT
.,TRBV3-1,TRBD2,TRBJ2-5,CASSQDLTSGQETQYF,TGTGCCAGCAGCCAAGATCTGACTAGCGGCCAAGAGACCCAGTACTTC
.,TRBV5-1,TRBD1,TRBJ2-1,CASKPGQGNYNEQFF,TGCGCCAGCAAGCCGGGACAGGGGAACTACAATGAGCAGTTCTTC
.,TRBV5-4,TRBD1,TRBJ2-3,CASSITGTGGRDTQYF,TGTGCCAGCAGCATAACCGGGACAGGGGGCCGGGATACGCAGTATTTT
many,TRBV25-1,TRBD1,TRBJ2-5,CASSEPTGTGSETQYF,TGTGCCAGCAGTGAACCGACCGGGACAGGGTCGGAGACCCAGTACTTC
many,TRBV4-1,.,TRBJ1-2,CASSQEGNYGYTF,TGCGCCAGCAGCCAAGAAGGGAACTATGGCTACACCTTC
many,TRBV20-1,.,TRBJ2-1,CSAGGTLGDNEQFF,TGCAGTGCTGGGGGGACACTCGGGGACAATGAGCAGTTCTTC
.,TRBV7-3,TRBD2,TRBJ2-2,CASSPTSGSPGELFF,TGTGCCAGCAGCCCGACTAGCGGGAGCCCCGGGGAGCTGTTTTTT
many,TRBV5-8,.,TRBJ1-2,CASSPSYGYTF,TGTGCCAGCAGCCCATCGTATGGCTACACCTTC
many,TRBV6-1,.,TRBJ1-5,CASSESGSSQPQHF,TGTGCCAGCAGTGAATCTGGATCTAGTCAGCCCCAGCATTTT
.,TRBV12-3/TRBV12-4,TRBD1,TRBJ1-4,CASSLTGTANEKLFF,TGTGCCAGCAGCCTGACAGGGACCGCTAATGAAAAACTGTTTTTT
many,TRBV27,TRBD2,TRBJ2-1,CASSGLAGVNEQFF,TGTGCCAGCAGTGGACTAGCGGGGGTCAATGAGCAGTTCTTC
many,TRBV28,TRBD1,TRBJ1-2,CASSDRDGTRYGYTF,TGTGCCAGCAGTGACAGGGACGGGACTCGCTATGGCTACACCTTC
many,TRBV7-9,TRBD2,TRBJ2-7,CASSFGTSGSHEQYF,TGTGCCAGCAGCTTCGGGACTAGCGGGAGCCACGAGCAGTACTTC
many,TRBV29-1,TRBD1,TRBJ1-1,CSVNRGLNTEAFF,TGCAGCGTGAACAGGGGCCTGAACACTGAAGCTTTCTTT
.,TRBV27,.,TRBJ2-1,CASPIRSFWLEREEFF,TGTGCCAGCCCCATCCGGTCGTTTTGGTTGGAGAGGGAAGAGTTCTTC
few,TRBV29-1,.,TRBJ2-1,CSVQVDEQFF,TGCAGCGTACAAGTCGATGAGCAGTTCTTC
.,TRBV6-5,.,TRBJ2-1,CASTDLDYNEQFF,TGTGCCAGCACCGACCTGGATTACAATGAGCAGTTCTTC
many,TRBV5-1,.,TRBJ1-2,CASSFNPGITNYGYTF,TGCGCCAGCAGCTTCAATCCAGGGATAACAAACTATGGCTACACCTTC
few,TRBV6-6,.,TRBJ2-1,CASSVGVGEQFF,TGTGCCAGCAGTGTCGGAGTTGGTGAGCAGTTCTTC
many,TRBV19,.,TRBJ2-3,CASSLQRVVGDTQYF,TGTGCCAGTAGTCTCCAGCGGGTCGTAGGAGATACGCAGTATTTT
many,TRBV10-3,.,TRBJ2-3,CAIRDPSGGSGTDTQYF,TGTGCCATCAGGGACCCTAGTGGGGGGTCGGGGACAGATACGCAGTATTTT
few,TRBV27,TRBD2,TRBJ2-7,CASSLTASGAHEQYF,TGTGCCAGCAGTTTGACGGCTAGCGGGGCTCACGAGCAGTACTTC
few,TRBV10-3,.,TRBJ2-7,CAISDNRLAEQYF,TGTGCCATCAGTGACAACCGGCTGGCAGAGCAGTACTTC
many,TRBV11-2,.,TRBJ2-7,CASSLGASYEQYF,TGTGCCAGCAGCTTAGGGGCCTCCTACGAGCAGTACTTC
few,TRBV19,.,TRBJ2-5,CASSMVSGQETQYF,TGTGCCAGTAGTATGGTGAGTGGACAAGAGACCCAGTACTTC
many,TRBV5-1,.,TRBJ1-5,CARRGTPGRSNQPQHF,TGCGCCAGACGCGGGACCCCCGGCCGTAGCAATCAGCCCCAGCATTTT
many,TRBV6-1,TRBD2,TRBJ2-7,CASSVREERYEQYF,TGTGCCAGCAGTGTACGGGAGGAGAGGTACGAGCAGTACTTC
many,TRBV21-1,.,TRBJ2-2,CASSKCLAENTGELFF,TGTGCCAGCAGCAAATGTCTAGCGGAGAACACCGGGGAGCTGTTTTTT
many,TRBV7-2,TRBD2,TRBJ2-1,CASSLTSGTLARAYNEQFF,TGTGCCAGCAGCCTGACTAGCGGAACCCTAGCCCGTGCCTACAATGAGCAGTTCTTC
many,TRBV3-1,TRBD2,TRBJ2-7,CASSPSWSGTYEQYF,TGTGCCAGCAGCCCCAGTTGGAGCGGGACCTACGAGCAGTACTTC